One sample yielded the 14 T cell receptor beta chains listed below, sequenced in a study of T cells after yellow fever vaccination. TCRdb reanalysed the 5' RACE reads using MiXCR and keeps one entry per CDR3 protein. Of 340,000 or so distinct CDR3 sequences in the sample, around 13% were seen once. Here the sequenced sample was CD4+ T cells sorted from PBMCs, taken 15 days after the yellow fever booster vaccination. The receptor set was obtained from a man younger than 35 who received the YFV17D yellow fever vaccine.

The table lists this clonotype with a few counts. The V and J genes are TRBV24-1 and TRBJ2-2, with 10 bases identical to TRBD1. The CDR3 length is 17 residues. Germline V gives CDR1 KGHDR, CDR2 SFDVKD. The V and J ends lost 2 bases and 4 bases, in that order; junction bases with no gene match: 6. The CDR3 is CATSDSSGTGVTGELFF. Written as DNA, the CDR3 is TGTGCCACCAGTGATTCATCCGGGACAGGGGTCACCGGGGAGCTGTTTTTT.

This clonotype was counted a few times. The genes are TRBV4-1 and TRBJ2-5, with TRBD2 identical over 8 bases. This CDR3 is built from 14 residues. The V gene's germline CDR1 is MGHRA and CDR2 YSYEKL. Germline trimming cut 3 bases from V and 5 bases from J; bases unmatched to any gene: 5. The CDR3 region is CASSQHGGAETQYF. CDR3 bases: TGCGCCAGCAGCCAGCACGGGGGGGCCGAGACCCAGTACTTC.

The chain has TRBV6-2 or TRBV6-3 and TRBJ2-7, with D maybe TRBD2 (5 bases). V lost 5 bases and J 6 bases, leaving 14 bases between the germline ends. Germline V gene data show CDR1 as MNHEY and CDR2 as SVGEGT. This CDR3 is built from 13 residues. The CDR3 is CASSMKGVCEQYF. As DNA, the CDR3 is TGTGCCAGCAGTATGAAGGGAGTCTGCGAGCAGTACTTC.

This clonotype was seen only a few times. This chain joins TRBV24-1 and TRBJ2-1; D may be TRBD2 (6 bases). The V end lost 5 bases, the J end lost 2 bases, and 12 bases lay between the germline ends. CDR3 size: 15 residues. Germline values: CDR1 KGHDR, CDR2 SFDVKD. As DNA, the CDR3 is TGTGCCACCAGTGGAGGGGACTGGCCCTACAATGAGCAGTTCTTC. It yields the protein CATSGGDWPYNEQFF.

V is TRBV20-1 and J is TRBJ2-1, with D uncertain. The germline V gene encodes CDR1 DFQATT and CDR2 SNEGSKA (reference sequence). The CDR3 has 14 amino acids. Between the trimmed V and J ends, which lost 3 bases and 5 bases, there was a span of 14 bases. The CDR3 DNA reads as TGCAGTGCTAGGCACTACAGCGTTGACAATGAGCAGTTCTTC. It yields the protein CSARHYSVDNEQFF.

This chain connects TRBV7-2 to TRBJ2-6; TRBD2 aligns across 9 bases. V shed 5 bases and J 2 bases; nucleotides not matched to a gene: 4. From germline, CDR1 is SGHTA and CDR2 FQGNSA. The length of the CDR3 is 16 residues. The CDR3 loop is CASSARGGAGANVLTF. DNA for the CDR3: TGTGCCAGCAGCGCGCGCGGGGGGGCTGGGGCCAACGTCCTGACTTTC.

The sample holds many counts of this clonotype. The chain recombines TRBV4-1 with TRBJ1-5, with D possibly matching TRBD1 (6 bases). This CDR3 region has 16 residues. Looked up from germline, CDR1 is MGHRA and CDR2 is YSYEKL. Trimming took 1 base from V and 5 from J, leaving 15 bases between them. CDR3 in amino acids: CASSQAGPRGHQPQHF. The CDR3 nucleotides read TGCGCCAGCAGCCAAGCCGGCCCCCGGGGGCATCAGCCCCAGCATTTT.

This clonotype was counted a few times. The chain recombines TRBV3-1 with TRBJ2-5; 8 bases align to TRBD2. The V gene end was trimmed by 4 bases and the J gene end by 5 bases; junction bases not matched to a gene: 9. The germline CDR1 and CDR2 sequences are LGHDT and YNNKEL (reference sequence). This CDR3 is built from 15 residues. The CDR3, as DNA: TGTGCCAGCAGCCGACCGGGGGGGGGACGTGAGACCCAGTACTTC. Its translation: CASSRPGGGRETQYF.

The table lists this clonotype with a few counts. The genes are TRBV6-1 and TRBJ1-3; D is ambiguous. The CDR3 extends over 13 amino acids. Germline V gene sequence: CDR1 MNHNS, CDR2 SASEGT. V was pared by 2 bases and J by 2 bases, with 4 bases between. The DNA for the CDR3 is TGTGCCAGCAGTGAACAGACTGGAAACACCATATATTTT. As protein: CASSEQTGNTIYF.

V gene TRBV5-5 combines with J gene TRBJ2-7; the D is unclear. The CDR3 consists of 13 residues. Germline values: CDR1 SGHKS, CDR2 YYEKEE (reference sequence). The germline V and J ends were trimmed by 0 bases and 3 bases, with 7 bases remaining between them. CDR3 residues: CASSLGHRYEQYF. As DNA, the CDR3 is TGTGCCAGCAGCTTGGGACACCGCTACGAGCAGTACTTC.

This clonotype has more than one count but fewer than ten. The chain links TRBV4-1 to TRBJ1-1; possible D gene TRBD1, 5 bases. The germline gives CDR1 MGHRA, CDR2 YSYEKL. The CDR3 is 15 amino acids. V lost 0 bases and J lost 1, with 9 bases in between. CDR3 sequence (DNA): TGCGCCAGCAGCCAAGAGGGGACGGGGAACACTGAAGCTTTCTTT. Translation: CASSQEGTGNTEAFF.

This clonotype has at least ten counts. This chain's CDR3 is CSASPSGRELFF. The CDR3 DNA sequence: TGCAGTGCTAGTCCTAGCGGCCGGGAGCTGTTTTTT. The chain combines TRBV20-1 with TRBJ2-2, with 7 bases aligning to TRBD2. V dropped 3 bases and J dropped 9; count of bases not matched to a gene: 4. The CDR3 is 12 amino acids. CDR1 is DFQATT and CDR2 is SNEGSKA in the germline V gene (reference sequence).

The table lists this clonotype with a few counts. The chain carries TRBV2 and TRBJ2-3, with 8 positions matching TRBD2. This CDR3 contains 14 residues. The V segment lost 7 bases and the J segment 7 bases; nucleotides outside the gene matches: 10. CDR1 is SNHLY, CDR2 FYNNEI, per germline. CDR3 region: CASTNGGAEHTQYF. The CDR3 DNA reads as TGTGCCAGCACTAACGGGGGGGCTGAGCATACGCAGTATTTT.

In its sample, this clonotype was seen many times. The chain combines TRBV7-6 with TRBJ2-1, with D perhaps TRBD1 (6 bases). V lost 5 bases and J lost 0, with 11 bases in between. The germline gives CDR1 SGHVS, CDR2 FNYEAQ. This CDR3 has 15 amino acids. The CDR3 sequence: CASSTGTSSYNEQFF. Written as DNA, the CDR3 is TGTGCCAGCAGCACCGGGACATCCTCCTACAATGAGCAGTTCTTC.